The TCR beta chain described here comes from a study of blood T cell repertoires in COVID-19. In the authors' methods: Nucleated cell number was recorded as an estimate derived from reference gene primer amplification. Assay used: immunoSEQ multiplex PCR; TCRdb lists only in-frame clones, some missing. The V and J calls and the clone size are those of that table, but D and trimming were determined from the DNA. The sample has some 150,000 clones, 85% to 90% seen once; the top ten hold roughly 15%. Germline CDR1 is LNHDA and CDR2 is SQIVND (reference sequence). This CDR3 comprises 15 residues. V dropped 3 bases and J dropped 2; count of bases not matched to a gene: 3.

The sequenced sample was peripheral blood. This chain links TRBV19 with TRBJ2-4; 8 bases are shared with TRBD2. The sequence was obtained from a middle-aged woman with acute or convalescent COVID-19. For the CDR3, the DNA is TGTGCCAGTAGTATTAGCGGGGCGTCCAAAAACATTCAGTACTTC. Its translation: CASSISGASKNIQYF.